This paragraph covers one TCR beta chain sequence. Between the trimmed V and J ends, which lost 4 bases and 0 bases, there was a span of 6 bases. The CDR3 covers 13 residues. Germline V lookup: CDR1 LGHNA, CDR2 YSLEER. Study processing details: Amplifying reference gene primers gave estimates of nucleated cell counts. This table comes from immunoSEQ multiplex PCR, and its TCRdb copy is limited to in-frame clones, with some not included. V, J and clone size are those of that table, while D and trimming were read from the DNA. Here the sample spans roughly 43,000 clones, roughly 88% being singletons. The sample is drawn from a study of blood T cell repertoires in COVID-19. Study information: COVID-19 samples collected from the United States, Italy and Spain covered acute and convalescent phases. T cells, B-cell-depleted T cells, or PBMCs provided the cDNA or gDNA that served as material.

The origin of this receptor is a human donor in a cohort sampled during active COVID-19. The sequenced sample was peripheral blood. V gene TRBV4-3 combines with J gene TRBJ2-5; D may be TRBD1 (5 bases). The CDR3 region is CASSPDNQETQYF. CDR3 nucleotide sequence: TGCGCCAGCAGCCCGGACAACCAAGAGACCCAGTACTTC.